This entry features one TCR beta chain sequence. Its specificity is not known. The data belong to a study of shared clonotypes between healthy human individuals. Study-level results: Rarefaction curves obtained for sorted subsets showed sequencing incomplete despite large depth.

Researchers partitioned CD4+ cells into CD45RA+ naive and CD45RA-negative memory subsets. Trimming left V 4 bases short and J 4 bases short, with 7 bases between. The CDR3 consists of 13 residues. Germline CDR1 MGHRA, CDR2 YSYEKL. The material for each subset, its genomic DNA, was split evenly across several immunoSEQ plates. Libraries were prepared by immunoSEQ multiplex PCR; TCRdb keeps only in-frame clonotypes and omits some of them. The sample has 1,100,000 or so clones, more than 75% seen once. The source of this sequence is a man younger than 35 in good health. Some clones in this sample may be carry-over from other donors' samples. Sequenced material: memory CD4+ T cells from PBMCs. The subset here: CD45RA-negative fraction. The chain is built from TRBV4-1 and TRBJ1-4, with a possible D match to TRBD1 (5 bases). The CDR3 region is CASSPQGNEKLFF. As DNA, the CDR3 is TGCGCCAGCAGCCCGCAGGGTAATGAAAAACTGTTTTTT.